This T cell receptor (beta chain) stems from a study of cytomegalovirus exposure and HLA in healthy donors. Only in-frame clones appear in the TCRdb table, and some are missing; sequencing was by immunoSEQ multiplex PCR. The sample has roughly 150,000 clones, approximately 87% seen once. Trimming left V 7 bases short and J 2 bases short, with 9 bases between. Germline values: CDR1 MNHEY, CDR2 SMNVEV (reference sequence). The CDR3 runs 13 residues. This clone was seen only a few times. The source material was PBMCs. This TCR derives from a woman younger than 45 in good health and CMV-seronegative. The chain joins TRBV27 to TRBJ1-5; D not resolved. The CDR3 DNA sequence: TGTGCCAGCACTTCCCATGGCAATCAGCCCCAGCATTTT. It encodes CASTSHGNQPQHF.